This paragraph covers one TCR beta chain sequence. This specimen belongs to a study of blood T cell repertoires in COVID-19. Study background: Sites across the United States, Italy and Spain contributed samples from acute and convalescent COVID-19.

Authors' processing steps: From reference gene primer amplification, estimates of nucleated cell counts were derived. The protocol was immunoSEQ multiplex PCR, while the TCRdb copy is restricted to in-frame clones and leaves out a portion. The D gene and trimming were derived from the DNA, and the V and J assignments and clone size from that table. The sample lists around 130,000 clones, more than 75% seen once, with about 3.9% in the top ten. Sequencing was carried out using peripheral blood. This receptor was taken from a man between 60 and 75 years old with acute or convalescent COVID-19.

CDR3 sequence: CASSIDPSGRLLGYTF. CDR3 DNA: TGTGCCAGTAGTATAGATCCAAGCGGACGGTTACTTGGCTACACCTTC. The chain couples TRBV19 to TRBJ1-2; D is ambiguous. Per germline, CDR1 LNHDA and CDR2 SQIVND (reference sequence). V was cut by 0 bases and J by 7 bases, with 18 bases left in between. The CDR3 has 16 residues.